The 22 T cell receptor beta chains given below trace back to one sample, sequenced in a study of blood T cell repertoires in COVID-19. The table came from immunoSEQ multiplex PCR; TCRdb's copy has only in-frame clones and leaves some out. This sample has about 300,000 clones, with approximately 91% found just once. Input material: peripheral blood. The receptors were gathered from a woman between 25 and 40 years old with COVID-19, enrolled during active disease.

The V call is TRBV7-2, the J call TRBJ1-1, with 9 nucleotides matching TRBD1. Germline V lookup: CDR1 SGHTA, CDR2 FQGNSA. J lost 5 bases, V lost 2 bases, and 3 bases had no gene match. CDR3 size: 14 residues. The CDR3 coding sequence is TGTGCCAGCAGCTTAACGACAGGGGGAACTGAAGCTTTCTTT. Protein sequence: CASSLTTGGTEAFF.

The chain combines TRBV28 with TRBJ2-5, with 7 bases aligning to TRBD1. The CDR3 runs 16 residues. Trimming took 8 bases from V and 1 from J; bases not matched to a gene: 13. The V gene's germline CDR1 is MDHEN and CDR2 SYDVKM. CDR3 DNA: TGTGCCAGCCAGGGAGCCGGGACAGACTTCCAAGAGACCCAGTACTTC. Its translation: CASQGAGTDFQETQYF.

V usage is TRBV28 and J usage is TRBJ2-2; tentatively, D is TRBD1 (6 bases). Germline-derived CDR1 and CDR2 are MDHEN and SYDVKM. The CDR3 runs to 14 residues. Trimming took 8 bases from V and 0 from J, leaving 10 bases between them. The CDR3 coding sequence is TGTGCCAGCGGAAACAGGGCGAACACCGGGGAGCTGTTTTTT. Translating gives CASGNRANTGELFF.

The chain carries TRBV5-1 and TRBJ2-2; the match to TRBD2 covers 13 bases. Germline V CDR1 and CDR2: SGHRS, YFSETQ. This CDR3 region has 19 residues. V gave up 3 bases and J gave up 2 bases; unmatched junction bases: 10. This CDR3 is CASSSGTSGERLNTGELFF. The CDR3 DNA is TGCGCCAGCAGCTCAGGGACTAGCGGGGAACGGTTAAACACCGGGGAGCTGTTTTTT.

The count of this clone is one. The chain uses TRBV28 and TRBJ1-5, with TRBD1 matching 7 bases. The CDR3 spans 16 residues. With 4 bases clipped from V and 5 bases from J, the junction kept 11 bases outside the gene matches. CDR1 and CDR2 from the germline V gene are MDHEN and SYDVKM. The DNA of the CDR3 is TGTGCCAGCAGTTCCCGACAGACAGGGCGGGATCAGCCCCAGCATTTT. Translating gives CASSSRQTGRDQPQHF.

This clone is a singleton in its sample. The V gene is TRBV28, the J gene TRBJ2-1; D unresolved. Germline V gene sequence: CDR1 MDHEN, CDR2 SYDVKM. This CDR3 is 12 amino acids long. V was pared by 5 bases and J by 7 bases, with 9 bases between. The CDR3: CASSIAYNEQFF. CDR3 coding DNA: TGTGCCAGCAGTATAGCTTATAATGAGCAGTTCTTC.

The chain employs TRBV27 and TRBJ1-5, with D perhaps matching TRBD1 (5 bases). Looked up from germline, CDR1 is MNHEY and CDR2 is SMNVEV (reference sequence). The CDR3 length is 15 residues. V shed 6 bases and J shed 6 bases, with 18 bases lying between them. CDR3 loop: CASRAGYREGQPQHF. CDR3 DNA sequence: TGTGCCAGCAGGGCAGGGTATCGCGAAGGTCAGCCCCAGCATTTT.

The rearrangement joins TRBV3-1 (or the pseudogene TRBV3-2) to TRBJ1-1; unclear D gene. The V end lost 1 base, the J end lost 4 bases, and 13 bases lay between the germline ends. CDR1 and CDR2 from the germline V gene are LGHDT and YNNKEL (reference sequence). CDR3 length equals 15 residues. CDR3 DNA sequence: TGTGCCAGCAGCCAAGCTGGTTACGGGTCCACTGAAGCTTTCTTT. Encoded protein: CASSQAGYGSTEAFF.

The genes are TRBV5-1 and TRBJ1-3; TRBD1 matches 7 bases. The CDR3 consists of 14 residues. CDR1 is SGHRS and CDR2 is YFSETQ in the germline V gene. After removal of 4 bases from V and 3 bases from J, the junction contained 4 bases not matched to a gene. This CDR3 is CASSVGTVGNTIYF. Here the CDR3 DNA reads TGCGCCAGCAGCGTAGGGACAGTTGGAAACACCATATATTTT.

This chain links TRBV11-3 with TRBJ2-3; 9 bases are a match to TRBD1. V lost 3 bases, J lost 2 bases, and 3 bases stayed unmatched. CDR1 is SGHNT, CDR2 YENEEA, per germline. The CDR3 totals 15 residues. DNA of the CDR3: TGTGCCAGCAGCTTGACAGGGGGGATCACAGATACGCAGTATTTT. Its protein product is CASSLTGGITDTQYF.

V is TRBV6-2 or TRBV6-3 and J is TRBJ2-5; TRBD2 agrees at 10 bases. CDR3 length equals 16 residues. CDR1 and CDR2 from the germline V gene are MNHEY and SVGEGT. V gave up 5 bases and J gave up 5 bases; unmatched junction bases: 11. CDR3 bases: TGTGCCAGCAGTCGAAGCACGGGACTAGCGTCGGAGACCCAGTACTTC. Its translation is CASSRSTGLASETQYF.

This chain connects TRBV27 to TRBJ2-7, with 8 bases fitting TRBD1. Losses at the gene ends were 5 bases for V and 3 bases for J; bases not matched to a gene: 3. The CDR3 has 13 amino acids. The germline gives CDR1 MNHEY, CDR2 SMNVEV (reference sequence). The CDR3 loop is CASSRTGHYEQYF. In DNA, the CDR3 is TGTGCCAGCAGTCGGACAGGGCACTACGAGCAGTACTTC.

This CDR3 reads CSVIAGGPYEQYF. In DNA, the CDR3 is TGCAGCGTGATAGCGGGAGGGCCCTACGAGCAGTACTTC. The V gene is TRBV29-1, the J gene TRBJ2-7; 11 bases are a match to TRBD2. The CDR3 sequence is 13 residues long. Germline V gene sequence: CDR1 SQVTM, CDR2 ANQGSEA. The J segment lost 2 bases and the V segment lost 6 bases, leaving 3 bases of the junction unmatched.

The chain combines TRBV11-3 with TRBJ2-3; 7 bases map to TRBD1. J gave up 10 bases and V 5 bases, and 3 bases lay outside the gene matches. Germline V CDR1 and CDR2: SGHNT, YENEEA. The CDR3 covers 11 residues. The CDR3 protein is CASSQGTAQYF. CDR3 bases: TGTGCCAGCAGCCAGGGGACAGCGCAGTATTTT.

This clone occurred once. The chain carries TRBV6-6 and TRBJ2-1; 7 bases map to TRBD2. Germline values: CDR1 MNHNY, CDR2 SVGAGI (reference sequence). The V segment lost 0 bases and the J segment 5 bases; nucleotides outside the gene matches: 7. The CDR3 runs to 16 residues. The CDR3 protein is CASSYSRSSGHNEQFF. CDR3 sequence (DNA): TGTGCCAGCAGTTACTCGAGGTCTAGCGGACACAATGAGCAGTTCTTC.

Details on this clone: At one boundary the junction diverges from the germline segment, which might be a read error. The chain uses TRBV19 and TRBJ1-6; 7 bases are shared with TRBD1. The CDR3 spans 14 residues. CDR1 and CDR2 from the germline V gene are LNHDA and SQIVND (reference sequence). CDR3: CASTIGTGENPLHF. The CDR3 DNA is TGTGCCAGTACTATAGGCACAGGGGAGAACCCCCTCCACTTT. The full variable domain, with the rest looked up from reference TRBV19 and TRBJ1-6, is DGGITQSPKYLFRKEGQNVTLSCEQNLNHDAMYWYRQDPGQGLRLIYYSQIVNDFQKGDIAEGYSVSREKKESFPLTVTSAQKNPTAFYLCASTIGTGENPLHFGNGTRLTVT.

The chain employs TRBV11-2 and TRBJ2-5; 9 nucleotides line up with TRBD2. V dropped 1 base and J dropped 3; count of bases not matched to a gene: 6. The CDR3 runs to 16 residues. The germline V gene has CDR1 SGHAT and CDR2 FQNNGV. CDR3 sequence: CASSLGLAGLEETQYF. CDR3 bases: TGTGCCAGCAGCTTAGGCCTAGCGGGATTAGAAGAGACCCAGTACTTC. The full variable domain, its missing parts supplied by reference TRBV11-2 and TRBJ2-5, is EAGVAQSPRYKIIEKRQSVAFWCNPISGHATLYWYQQILGQGPKLLIQFQNNGVVDDSQLPKDRFSAERLKGVDSTLKIQPAKLEDSAVYLCASSLGLAGLEETQYFGPGTRLLVL.

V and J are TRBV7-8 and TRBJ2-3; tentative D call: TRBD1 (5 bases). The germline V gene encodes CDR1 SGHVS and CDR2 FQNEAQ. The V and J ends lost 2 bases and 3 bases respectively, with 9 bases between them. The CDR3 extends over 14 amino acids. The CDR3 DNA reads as TGTGCCAGCAGCTTAAGAAGGGGTACAGATACGCAGTATTTT. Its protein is CASSLRRGTDTQYF.

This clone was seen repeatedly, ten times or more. CDR3 DNA sequence: TGCAGCGTTGAAGTAGGGACAGGGTCCTACGAGCAGTACTTC. Its translation: CSVEVGTGSYEQYF. This chain links TRBV29-1 with TRBJ2-7; 9 positions agree with TRBD1. The CDR3 runs 14 residues. Unmatched junction bases numbered 2, after V lost 1 base and J lost 1 base. Germline assignment: CDR1 SQVTM and CDR2 ANQGSEA.

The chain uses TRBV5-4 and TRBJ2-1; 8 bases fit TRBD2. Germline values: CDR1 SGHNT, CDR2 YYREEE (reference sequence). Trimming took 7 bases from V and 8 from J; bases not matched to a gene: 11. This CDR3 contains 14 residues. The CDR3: CASGRWREVDEQFF. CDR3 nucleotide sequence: TGTGCCAGCGGCCGATGGCGGGAGGTTGATGAGCAGTTCTTC.

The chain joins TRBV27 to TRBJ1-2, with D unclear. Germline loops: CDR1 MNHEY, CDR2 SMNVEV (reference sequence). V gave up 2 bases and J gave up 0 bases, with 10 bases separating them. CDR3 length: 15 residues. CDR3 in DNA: TGTGCCAGCAGTTTAAGGAGCGGAGCTAACTATGGCTACACCTTC. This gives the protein CASSLRSGANYGYTF.

In DNA form, the CDR3 reads TGTGCCAGCAGTGCCTACTCTGGACTAGCGGGAGAGGCGACCGGGGAGCTGTTTTTT. This translates into CASSAYSGLAGEATGELFF. V usage is TRBV27 and J usage is TRBJ2-2; TRBD2 matches at 13 bases. This CDR3 region has 19 residues. J gave up 5 bases and V 5 bases, and 14 bases lay outside the gene matches. Germline assignment: CDR1 MNHEY and CDR2 SMNVEV (reference sequence).